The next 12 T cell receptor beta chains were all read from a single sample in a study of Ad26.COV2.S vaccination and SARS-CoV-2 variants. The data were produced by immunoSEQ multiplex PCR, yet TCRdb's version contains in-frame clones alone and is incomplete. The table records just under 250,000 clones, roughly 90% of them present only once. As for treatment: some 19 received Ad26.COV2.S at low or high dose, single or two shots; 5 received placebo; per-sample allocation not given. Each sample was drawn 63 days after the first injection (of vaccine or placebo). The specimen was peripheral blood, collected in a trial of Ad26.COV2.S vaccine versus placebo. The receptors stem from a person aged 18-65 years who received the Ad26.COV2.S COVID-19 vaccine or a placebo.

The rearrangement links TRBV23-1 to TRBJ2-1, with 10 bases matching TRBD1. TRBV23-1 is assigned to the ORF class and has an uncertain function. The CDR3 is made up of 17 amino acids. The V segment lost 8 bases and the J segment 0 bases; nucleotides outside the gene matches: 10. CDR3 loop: CASPGQGGSGSYNEQFF. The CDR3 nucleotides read TGCGCCAGCCCCGGACAGGGGGGGTCGGGCTCCTACAATGAGCAGTTCTTC.

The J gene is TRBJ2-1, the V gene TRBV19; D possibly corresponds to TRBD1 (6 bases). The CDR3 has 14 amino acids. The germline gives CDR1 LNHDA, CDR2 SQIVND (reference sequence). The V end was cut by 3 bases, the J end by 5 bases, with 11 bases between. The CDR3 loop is CASSIYRANNEQFF. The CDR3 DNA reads TGTGCCAGTAGTATCTACAGGGCAAACAATGAGCAGTTCTTC.

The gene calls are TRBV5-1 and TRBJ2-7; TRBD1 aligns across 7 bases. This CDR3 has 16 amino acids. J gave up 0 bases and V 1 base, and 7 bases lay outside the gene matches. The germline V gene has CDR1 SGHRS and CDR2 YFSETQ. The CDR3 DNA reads TGCGCCAGCAGCTTGCTCGACAGGGTGAGCTCCTACGAGCAGTACTTC. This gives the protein CASSLLDRVSSYEQYF.

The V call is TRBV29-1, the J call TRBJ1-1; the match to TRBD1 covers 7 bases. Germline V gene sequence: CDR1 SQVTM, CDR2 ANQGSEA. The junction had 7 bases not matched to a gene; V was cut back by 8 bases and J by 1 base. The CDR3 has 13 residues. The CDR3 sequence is CSFTTGWNTEAFF. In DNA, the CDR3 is TGCAGCTTCACGACAGGGTGGAACACTGAAGCTTTCTTT. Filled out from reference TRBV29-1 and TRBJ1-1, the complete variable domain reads SAVISQKPSRDICQRGTSLTIQCQVDSQVTMMFWYRQQPGQSLTLIATANQGSEATYESGFVIDKFPISRPNLTFSTLTVSNMSPEDSSIYLCSFTTGWNTEAFFGQGTRLTVV.

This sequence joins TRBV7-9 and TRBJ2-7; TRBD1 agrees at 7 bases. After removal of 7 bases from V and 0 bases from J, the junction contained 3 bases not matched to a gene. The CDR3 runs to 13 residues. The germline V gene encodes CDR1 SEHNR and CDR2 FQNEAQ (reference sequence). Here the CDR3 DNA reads TGTGCCAGCAAAGGACAGGCCTCCTACGAGCAGTACTTC. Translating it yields CASKGQASYEQYF.

The CDR3 bases are TGCAGTGCTAGCGGTCATGAAAAACTGTTTTTT. Protein product: CSASGHEKLFF. This sequence joins TRBV20-1 and TRBJ1-4; no clear D gene. Germline V gene sequence: CDR1 DFQATT, CDR2 SNEGSKA (reference sequence). This CDR3 has 11 residues. V lost 3 bases to trimming and J lost 6 bases, with 5 bases between them.

The CDR3 loop reads CASSQGPRGDDEEVGSNQPQHF. CDR3 DNA: TGTGCCAGCAGCCAAGGGCCGCGAGGCGACGACGAAGAAGTCGGTAGCAATCAGCCCCAGCATTTT. This rearrangement joins TRBV3-1 (or the pseudogene TRBV3-2) to TRBJ1-5, with D uncertain. Trimming removed 1 base from V and 0 bases from J, with 28 bases in between. This CDR3 is 22 amino acids long. Germline V gene data show CDR1 as LGHDT and CDR2 as YNNKEL (reference sequence).

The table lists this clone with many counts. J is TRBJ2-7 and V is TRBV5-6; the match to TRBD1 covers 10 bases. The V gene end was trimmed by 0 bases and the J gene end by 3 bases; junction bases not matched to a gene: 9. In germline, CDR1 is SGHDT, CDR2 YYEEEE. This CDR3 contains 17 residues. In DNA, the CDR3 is TGTGCCAGCAGCTTGGACGGGGCCGGGACAGGGGTCTACGAGCAGTACTTC. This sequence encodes CASSLDGAGTGVYEQYF.

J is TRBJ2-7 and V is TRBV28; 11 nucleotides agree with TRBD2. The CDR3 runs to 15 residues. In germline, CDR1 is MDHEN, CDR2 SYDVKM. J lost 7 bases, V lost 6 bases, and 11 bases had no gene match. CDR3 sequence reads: CASSRIAGGVPEQYF. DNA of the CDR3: TGTGCCAGCAGCCGAATAGCGGGAGGGGTTCCGGAGCAGTACTTC. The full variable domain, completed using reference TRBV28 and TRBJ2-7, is DVKVTQSSRYLVKRTGEKVFLECVQDMDHENMFWYRQDPGLGLRLIYFSYDVKMKEKGDIPEGYSVSREKKERFSLILESASTNQTSMYLCASSRIAGGVPEQYFGPGTRLTVT.

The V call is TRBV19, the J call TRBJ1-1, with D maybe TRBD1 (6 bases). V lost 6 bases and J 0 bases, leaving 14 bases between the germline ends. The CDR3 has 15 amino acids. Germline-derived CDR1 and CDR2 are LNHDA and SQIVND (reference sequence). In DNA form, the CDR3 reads TGTGCCAGTAGGCCTAGACAGGATGTGAACACTGAAGCTTTCTTT. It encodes CASRPRQDVNTEAFF.

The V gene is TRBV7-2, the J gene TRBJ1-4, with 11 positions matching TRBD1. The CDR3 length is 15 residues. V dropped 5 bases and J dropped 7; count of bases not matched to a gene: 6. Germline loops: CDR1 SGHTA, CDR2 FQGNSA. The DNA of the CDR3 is TGTGCCAGCAGCGTTTCCGGGACAGGGGGTGAAAAACTGTTTTTT. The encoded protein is CASSVSGTGGEKLFF.

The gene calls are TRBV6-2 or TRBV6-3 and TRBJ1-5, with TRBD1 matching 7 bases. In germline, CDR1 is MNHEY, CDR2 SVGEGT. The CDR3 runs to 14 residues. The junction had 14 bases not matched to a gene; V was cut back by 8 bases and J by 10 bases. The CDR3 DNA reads TGTGCCAGCGGCCTGACAGGGATAGGTTCCCCCCAGCATTTT. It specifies CASGLTGIGSPQHF.